These T cell receptor beta chains were read from a single sample in a study of CD8+ T cells in alopecia areata. Assay: immunoSEQ multiplex PCR; the TCRdb copy retains only in-frame clones and omits some. The table lists some 120,000 clones, under 60% of them singletons. This specimen was CD8+ T cells sorted from blood, taken at week 24, from a patient treated with tofacitinib. These receptors were taken from a human donor with alopecia areata. Both conserved end residues are part of each CDR3. Each record gives: D gene, V gene, J gene, clone size, CDR3 protein, CDR3 DNA. A D gene is named only where the DNA matches it firmly. For some rows the clone size is stated as once, few or many, or as a class when expanded; others skip it.

d_gene: -; v_gene: TRBV15; j_gene: TRBJ2-1; abundance: -; CDR3aa: CATNFMGGEQFF; CDR3nt: TGTGCCACCAACTTTATGGGGGGTGAGCAGTTCTTC
d_gene: -; v_gene: TRBV4-1; j_gene: TRBJ1-5; abundance: -; CDR3aa: CASSHGKQDDQPQHF; CDR3nt: TGCGCCAGCAGCCACGGGAAACAGGATGATCAGCCCCAGCATTTT
d_gene: -; v_gene: TRBV5-6; j_gene: TRBJ1-5; abundance: -; CDR3aa: CASSLSAGIMAQPQHF; CDR3nt: TGTGCCAGCAGCTTGAGCGCAGGTATCATGGCTCAGCCCCAGCATTTT
d_gene: -; v_gene: TRBV5-6; j_gene: TRBJ2-7; abundance: -; CDR3aa: CASSSGVYEQYF; CDR3nt: TGTGCCAGCAGCTCGGGCGTCTACGAGCAGTACTTC
d_gene: -; v_gene: TRBV2; j_gene: TRBJ2-1; abundance: -; CDR3aa: CAKTGAANEQFF; CDR3nt: TGTGCCAAGACAGGAGCCGCCAATGAGCAGTTCTTC
d_gene: -; v_gene: TRBV25-1; j_gene: TRBJ2-5; abundance: -; CDR3aa: CASSLTEDEETQYF; CDR3nt: TGTGCCAGCAGTTTGACAGAAGATGAAGAGACCCAGTACTTC
d_gene: TRBD1; v_gene: TRBV29-1; j_gene: TRBJ2-2; abundance: -; CDR3aa: CSVTGTGSNTGELFF; CDR3nt: TGCAGCGTAACCGGGACAGGGTCGAACACCGGGGAGCTGTTTTTT
d_gene: TRBD2; v_gene: TRBV6-6; j_gene: TRBJ2-1; abundance: -; CDR3aa: CASSYLSGGYNEQFF; CDR3nt: TGTGCCAGCAGTTACTTGAGCGGGGGATACAATGAGCAGTTCTTC
d_gene: -; v_gene: TRBV15; j_gene: TRBJ2-7; abundance: -; CDR3aa: CATSTTPRDSMRHF; CDR3nt: TGTGCCACCAGCACGACCCCTCGGGACTCAATGCGGCACTTC
d_gene: TRBD1; v_gene: TRBV6-5; j_gene: TRBJ2-1; abundance: -; CDR3aa: CASSQPGQGINEQFF; CDR3nt: TGTGCCAGCAGTCAACCGGGACAGGGGATCAATGAGCAGTTCTTC
d_gene: -; v_gene: TRBV5-1; j_gene: TRBJ2-7; abundance: few; CDR3aa: CASSFGISGTPYEQYF; CDR3nt: TGCGCCAGCAGCTTTGGCATTTCCGGGACACCGTACGAGCAGTACTTC
d_gene: -; v_gene: TRBV7-4; j_gene: TRBJ2-1; abundance: once; CDR3aa: CASSPKRDSGTYNEQFF; CDR3nt: TGTGCCAGCAGTCCAAAACGGGACTCCGGGACCTACAATGAGCAGTTCTTC
d_gene: -; v_gene: TRBV18; j_gene: TRBJ2-7; abundance: -; CDR3aa: CASSPVVEFVHEQYF; CDR3nt: TGTGCCAGCTCACCGGTTGTGGAGTTCGTCCACGAGCAGTACTTC
d_gene: -; v_gene: TRBV19; j_gene: TRBJ2-7; abundance: few; CDR3aa: CASSEAPWGEQYF; CDR3nt: TGTGCCAGTAGTGAAGCCCCCTGGGGCGAGCAGTACTTC
d_gene: -; v_gene: TRBV29-1; j_gene: TRBJ2-7; abundance: -; CDR3aa: CSVEGNDYEQYF; CDR3nt: TGCAGCGTTGAGGGAAATGACTACGAGCAGTACTTC
d_gene: -; v_gene: TRBV29-1; j_gene: TRBJ2-7; abundance: -; CDR3aa: CSVLDRGDYEQYF; CDR3nt: TGCAGCGTCCTCGACCGGGGTGACTACGAGCAGTACTTC
d_gene: -; v_gene: TRBV19; j_gene: TRBJ1-1; abundance: -; CDR3aa: CASSPNPDGLPEAFF; CDR3nt: TGTGCCAGTAGTCCGAACCCAGACGGTCTCCCTGAAGCTTTCTTT
d_gene: -; v_gene: TRBV29-1; j_gene: TRBJ2-7; abundance: -; CDR3aa: CSVFGQASSYEQYF; CDR3nt: TGCAGCGTTTTCGGCCAGGCAAGCTCCTACGAGCAGTACTTC
d_gene: -; v_gene: TRBV9; j_gene: TRBJ2-3; abundance: -; CDR3aa: CASSVNRVDSSTDTQYF; CDR3nt: TGTGCCAGCAGCGTTAATCGAGTGGACAGCAGCACAGATACGCAGTATTTT
d_gene: TRBD1; v_gene: TRBV7-8; j_gene: TRBJ2-5; abundance: -; CDR3aa: CASSPRTGWGETQYF; CDR3nt: TGTGCCAGCAGTCCACGGACAGGGTGGGGAGAGACCCAGTACTTC
d_gene: -; v_gene: TRBV5-6; j_gene: TRBJ1-3; abundance: -; CDR3aa: CASSPGMLYTGNTIYF; CDR3nt: TGTGCCAGCAGCCCCGGAATGTTGTATACTGGAAACACCATATATTTT
d_gene: -; v_gene: TRBV27; j_gene: TRBJ2-2; abundance: few; CDR3aa: CASSSDMRNTGELFF; CDR3nt: TGTGCCAGCAGTTCGGACATGCGGAACACCGGGGAGCTGTTTTTT
d_gene: -; v_gene: TRBV15; j_gene: TRBJ1-5; abundance: -; CDR3aa: CATSKGGESQPQHF; CDR3nt: TGTGCCACCAGCAAGGGGGGAGAGAGTCAGCCCCAGCATTTT
d_gene: TRBD2; v_gene: TRBV15; j_gene: TRBJ2-3; abundance: few; CDR3aa: CATSRAGGGSDTQYF; CDR3nt: TGTGCCACCAGCAGAGCAGGCGGGGGTTCAGATACGCAGTATTTT
d_gene: -; v_gene: TRBV7-9; j_gene: TRBJ2-2; abundance: -; CDR3aa: CASSLSSENGELFF; CDR3nt: TGTGCCAGCAGCTTGAGTAGCGAGAACGGGGAGCTGTTTTTT
d_gene: -; v_gene: TRBV6-1; j_gene: TRBJ2-2; abundance: many; CDR3aa: CASSEKSGDGTGELFF; CDR3nt: TGTGCCAGCAGTGAAAAGAGCGGCGACGGCACCGGGGAGCTGTTTTTT
d_gene: -; v_gene: TRBV28; j_gene: TRBJ2-5; abundance: -; CDR3aa: CASSPLTRQETQYF; CDR3nt: TGTGCCAGCAGTCCCCTAACCCGACAAGAGACCCAGTACTTC
d_gene: TRBD1; v_gene: TRBV27; j_gene: TRBJ1-2; abundance: -; CDR3aa: CASSLQGADYGYTF; CDR3nt: TGTGCCAGCAGTCTACAGGGGGCAGACTATGGCTACACCTTC